A single sample is the source of the 20 T cell receptor beta chains below, sequenced in a study of blood T cell repertoires in COVID-19. Assay used: immunoSEQ multiplex PCR; TCRdb lists only in-frame clones, some missing. Of about 460,000 clones in the sample, approximately 91% were seen once. Sequencing input: PBMCs or T cells enriched from blood (not recorded which). Receptors originate from a woman in her sixties who had recovered from COVID-19.

The V and J genes are TRBV27 and TRBJ1-3; D is ambiguous. The CDR3 runs to 14 residues. Germline V gene data show CDR1 as MNHEY and CDR2 as SMNVEV (reference sequence). Between the trimmed V and J ends, which lost 5 bases and 4 bases, there was a span of 12 bases. The CDR3 DNA reads TGTGCCAGCAGTAGACACTTCGAGGGAAACACCATATATTTT. Protein sequence: CASSRHFEGNTIYF.

The chain joins TRBV6-5 to TRBJ2-6; D not resolved. The CDR3 is made up of 15 amino acids. Germline loops: CDR1 MNHEY, CDR2 SVGAGI. Between the trimmed V and J ends, which lost 8 bases and 2 bases, there was a span of 13 bases. In DNA form, the CDR3 reads TGTGCCAGCCCCCCCCGGGTACCTGGGGCCAACGTCCTGACTTTC. Translated, it gives CASPPRVPGANVLTF.

This chain joins TRBV6-4 and TRBJ2-1; weak D call: TRBD2 (5 bases). Looked up from germline, CDR1 is MRHNA and CDR2 is SNTAGT. The CDR3 is 15 amino acids. The V end lost 6 bases, the J end lost 1 base, and 13 bases lay between the germline ends. CDR3 DNA: TGTGCCAGCAGCGCTAGCACGCTGTCCTACAATGAGCAGTTCTTC. This gives the protein CASSASTLSYNEQFF.

This rearrangement joins TRBV3-1 (or the pseudogene TRBV3-2) to TRBJ2-7; D possibly corresponds to TRBD2 (6 bases). The CDR3 is 13 residues long. The germline V and J ends were trimmed by 0 bases and 7 bases, with 10 bases remaining between them. Germline CDR1 reads LGHDT; CDR2 reads YNNKEL (reference sequence). The CDR3 protein is CASSQDWGREQYV. DNA for the CDR3: TGTGCCAGCAGCCAAGATTGGGGGAGGGAGCAGTACGTC.

This chain links TRBV27 with TRBJ1-1; D may be TRBD1 (5 bases). The length of the CDR3 is 12 residues. The germline V gene has CDR1 MNHEY and CDR2 SMNVEV (reference sequence). With 6 bases removed from V and 4 bases from J, the gap between germline ends came to 9 bases. This CDR3 reads CASRSGGTEAFF. CDR3 coding DNA: TGTGCCAGCAGATCGGGGGGCACTGAAGCTTTCTTT.

The V gene is TRBV10-2, the J gene TRBJ2-1, with 12 bases identical to TRBD1. The junction had 4 bases not matched to a gene; V was cut back by 2 bases and J by 5 bases. The length of the CDR3 is 16 residues. Looked up from germline, CDR1 is WSHSY and CDR2 is SAAADI. As DNA, the CDR3 is TGCGCCAGCAGTGAGGGGACAGGGGGCTACCACAATGAGCAGTTCTTC. Amino acids: CASSEGTGGYHNEQFF.

J is TRBJ1-1 and V is TRBV5-1; 9 bases align to TRBD1. The CDR3 length is 13 residues. V was pared by 6 bases and J by 2 bases, with 2 bases of the junction left unmatched. CDR1 is SGHRS and CDR2 is YFSETQ in the germline V gene. CDR3 residues: CASKDRGNTEAFF. The CDR3 DNA reads TGCGCCAGCAAGGACAGGGGAAACACTGAAGCTTTCTTT.

This sequence joins TRBV5-8 and TRBJ2-3; TRBD1 might be the D (5 bases). Trimming took off 0 bases at V and 1 base at J, with 9 bases between the two ends. CDR3 length: 15 amino acids. CDR1 and CDR2 from the germline V gene are SGHTS and YDEGEE. Here the CDR3 reads CASSLVGLGTDTQYF. The CDR3 DNA reads TGTGCCAGCAGCTTGGTGGGGCTAGGCACAGATACGCAGTATTTT.

The chain recombines TRBV29-1 with TRBJ1-2; no clear D gene. Trimming took off 6 bases at V and 6 bases at J, with 11 bases between the two ends. The CDR3 length is 11 residues. The germline gives CDR1 SQVTM, CDR2 ANQGSEA. Written as DNA, the CDR3 is TGCAGCGTGGAGTTTAGAGATGGCTACACCTTC. The encoded protein is CSVEFRDGYTF.

This rearrangement joins TRBV5-6 to TRBJ2-3; 10 bases map to TRBD2. Unmatched junction bases numbered 7, after V lost 6 bases and J lost 3 bases. The germline V gene encodes CDR1 SGHDT and CDR2 YYEEEE. The CDR3 extends over 15 amino acids. The CDR3 coding sequence is TGTGCCAGCATCCAGCGGGGGGGAATTACAGATACGCAGTATTTT. Translating gives CASIQRGGITDTQYF.

In its sample, this clone was seen a few times. The V call is TRBV24-1, the J call TRBJ2-3; D call uncertain. The germline gives CDR1 KGHDR, CDR2 SFDVKD. Trimming pared 3 bases from V and 6 bases from J, leaving 9 bases between. The CDR3 loop spans 13 amino acids. DNA for the CDR3: TGTGCCACCAGTGATCGACGGGTGGATACGCAGTATTTT. Translating gives CATSDRRVDTQYF.

The CDR3: CASSSGQVFYGYTF. CDR3 DNA: TGTGCCAGCAGCTCCGGACAGGTCTTCTATGGCTACACCTTC. This rearrangement joins TRBV7-9 to TRBJ1-2; 7 bases match TRBD1. This CDR3 comprises 14 residues. The germline gives CDR1 SEHNR, CDR2 FQNEAQ (reference sequence). After removal of 4 bases from V and 4 bases from J, the junction contained 6 bases not matched to a gene.

The V call is TRBV10-2, the J call TRBJ1-5; TRBD1 aligns across 7 bases. The CDR3 loop spans 15 amino acids. J lost 4 bases, V lost 5 bases, and 8 bases had no gene match. Germline V gene lookup returns CDR1 WSHSY and CDR2 SAAADI. The CDR3 DNA reads as TGCGCCAGCAGTCACCTGGACAGGAATAATCAGCCCCAGCATTTT. It encodes CASSHLDRNNQPQHF.

The chain links TRBV15 to TRBJ2-4, with TRBD1 matching over 7 bases. Losses at the gene ends were 1 base for V and 0 bases for J; bases not matched to a gene: 12. There are 19 residues in the CDR3. The germline V gene encodes CDR1 LNHNV and CDR2 YYDKDF (reference sequence). The CDR3 sequence is CATSRGEGLGGLAKNIQYF. The CDR3 DNA reads as TGTGCCACCAGCAGAGGGGAAGGGCTAGGGGGCTTAGCCAAAAACATTCAGTACTTC.

The genes are TRBV7-9 and TRBJ1-1; TRBD1 agrees at 9 bases. CDR3 length equals 15 residues. V gave up 5 bases and J gave up 7 bases; unmatched junction bases: 11. Germline values: CDR1 SEHNR, CDR2 FQNEAQ (reference sequence). CDR3 in amino acids: CASSGGQGKSLEAFF. DNA for the CDR3: TGTGCCAGCAGCGGGGGACAGGGAAAAAGTCTTGAAGCTTTCTTT.

Here the CDR3 DNA reads TGTGCCAGCAGCTTGGCTAGCGAGGACACAGATACGCAGTATTTT. Translated: CASSLASEDTDTQYF. The chain joins TRBV7-2 to TRBJ2-3, with D tentatively TRBD2 (6 bases). The CDR3 is 15 residues long. Deletions cut 3 bases from V and 2 bases from J, with 12 bases between. In germline, CDR1 is SGHTA, CDR2 FQGNSA. Based on the CDR3 plus reference TRBV7-2 and TRBJ2-3, the full variable domain is GAGVSQSPSNKVTEKGKDVELRCDPISGHTALYWYRQSLGQGLEFLIYFQGNSAPDKSGLPSDRFSAERTGGSVSTLTIQRTQQEDSAVYLCASSLASEDTDTQYFGPGTRLTVL.

This clone was observed a single time. The rearrangement links TRBV5-6 to TRBJ2-3; 14 nucleotides agree with TRBD2. The CDR3 loop spans 17 amino acids. V was clipped by 3 bases and J by 2 bases; unmatched bases: 5. Germline CDR1 is SGHDT and CDR2 is YYEEEE. The CDR3 here is CASSSGLAGGTTDTQYF. Here the CDR3 DNA reads TGTGCCAGCAGCTCAGGACTAGCGGGGGGAACCACAGATACGCAGTATTTT.

This chain connects TRBV13 to TRBJ1-6; D may be TRBD1 (6 bases). Germline V gene sequence: CDR1 PRHDT, CDR2 FYEKMQ (reference sequence). The CDR3 runs 15 residues. V was clipped by 2 bases and J by 9 bases, with 14 bases between them. The DNA for the CDR3 is TGTGCCAGCAGCTTACGGGGGGGCGGAGGTTCACCCCTCCACTTT. Translating gives CASSLRGGGGSPLHF.

In its sample, this clone was seen a few times. This sequence joins TRBV12-2 and TRBJ1-5; TRBD1 is taken as the D call from the table, unchecked against the DNA. TRBV12-2 is assigned pseudogene status. The CDR3 length is 13 residues. As DNA, the CDR3 is TGTGCAAGTCGCTTACGATCAGGTCAGCCCCAGCATTTT. Protein sequence: CASRLRSGQPQHF.

V and J are TRBV25-1 and TRBJ1-2, with D maybe TRBD1 (6 bases). Per the germline V gene, CDR1 is MGHDK and CDR2 is SYGVNS. The CDR3 runs to 12 residues. Deletions cut 8 bases from V and 7 bases from J, with 14 bases between. As DNA, the CDR3 is TGTGCCAGCCAGCGGGACAAAGGTGGCTACACCTTC. Translation gives CASQRDKGGYTF.